The text below deals with one T cell receptor (beta chain). This entry belongs to a study of blood T cell repertoires in COVID-19. For the study at large: Samples of COVID-19 (acute and convalescent) were obtained from the United States, Italy and Spain. Sources were T cells, B-cell-depleted T cells, or PBMCs; the material itself was cDNA or gDNA.

How the authors handled the data: Estimation of nucleated cell counts was performed using reference gene primer amplification. Assay: immunoSEQ multiplex PCR; the TCRdb copy retains only in-frame clones and omits some. V and J calls plus clone size are reproduced from that table; the DNA served to infer D and trimming. This table holds approximately 200,000 clones, over 80% found once. While infection was still active, Seattle patients were enrolled and then followed longitudinally. V lost 1 base and J 8 bases, leaving 6 bases between the germline ends. The CDR3 has 12 residues. Per germline, CDR1 SGHTA and CDR2 FQGNSA.

Input material: peripheral blood. The chain employs TRBV7-2 and TRBJ1-3, with D hard to call. This receptor was obtained from a man aged 25 to 40 with COVID-19, enrolled during active disease. The CDR3 protein is CASSLGVDTIYF. The CDR3 DNA reads as TGTGCCAGCAGCTTAGGAGTAGACACCATATATTTT.